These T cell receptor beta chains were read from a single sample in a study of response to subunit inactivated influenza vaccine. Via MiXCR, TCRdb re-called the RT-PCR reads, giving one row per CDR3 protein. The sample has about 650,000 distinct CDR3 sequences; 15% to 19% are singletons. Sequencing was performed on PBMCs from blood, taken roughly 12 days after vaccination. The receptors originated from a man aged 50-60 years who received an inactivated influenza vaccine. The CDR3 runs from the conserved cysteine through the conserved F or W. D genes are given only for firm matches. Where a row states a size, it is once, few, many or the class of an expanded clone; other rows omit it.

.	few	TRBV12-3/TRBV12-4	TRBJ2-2	CASRRSTGELFF	TGTGCCAGCAGGAGATCAACCGGGGAGCTGTTTTTT
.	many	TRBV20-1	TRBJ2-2	CSASPPQRANTGELFF	TGCAGTGCTAGTCCTCCGCAGAGAGCGAACACCGGGGAGCTGTTTTTT
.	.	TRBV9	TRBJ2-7	CASSVGGGLGEQYF	TGTGCCAGCAGCGTAGGTGGGGGGCTCGGTGAGCAGTACTTC
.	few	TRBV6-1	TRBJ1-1	CASSDPGRSNTEAFF	TGTGCCAGCAGTGACCCGGGACGGTCGAACACTGAAGCTTTCTTT
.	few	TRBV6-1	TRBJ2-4	CASSPGTPNIQYF	TGTGCCAGCAGTCCCGGGACCCCAAACATTCAGTACTTC
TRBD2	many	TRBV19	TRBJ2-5	CASSPTSSQTQYF	TGTGCCAGTAGCCCGACTAGCTCGCAGACCCAGTACTTC
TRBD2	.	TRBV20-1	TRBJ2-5	CSAITLAVTETQYF	TGCAGTGCAATAACACTAGCGGTTACGGAGACCCAGTACTTC
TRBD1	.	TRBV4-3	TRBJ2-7	CASSQGQGSEQYF	TGCGCCAGCAGCCAGGGACAGGGGTCCGAGCAGTACTTC
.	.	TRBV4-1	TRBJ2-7	CASSQDGAGTRNEQYF	TGCGCCAGCAGCCAAGATGGGGCGGGGACGAGGAACGAGCAGTACTTC
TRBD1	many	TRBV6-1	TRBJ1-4	CASSTGTGGVKVEKLFF	TGTGCCAGCAGTACCGGGACAGGGGGCGTGAAGGTTGAAAAACTGTTTTTT
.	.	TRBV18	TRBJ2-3	CASSPPTVRNTQYF	TGTGCCAGCTCACCACCGACGGTGAGGAATACGCAGTATTTT
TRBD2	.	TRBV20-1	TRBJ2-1	CSARAGTSGNNEQFF	TGCAGTGCTAGAGCGGGCACTAGCGGGAACAATGAGCAGTTCTTC
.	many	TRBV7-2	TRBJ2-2	CASTLTEEAAGELFF	TGTGCCAGCACCCTTACGGAAGAGGCAGCCGGGGAGCTGTTTTTT
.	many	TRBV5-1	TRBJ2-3	CASSLDRFTDTQYF	TGCGCCAGCAGCTTGGACAGGTTCACAGATACGCAGTATTTT
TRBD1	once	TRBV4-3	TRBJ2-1	CASSRKTRDSLTNEQFF	TGCGCCAGCAGCCGTAAGACACGGGACAGCCTCACCAATGAGCAGTTCTTC
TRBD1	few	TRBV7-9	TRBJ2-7	CASSLDGTGYEQYF	TGTGCCAGCAGCTTAGATGGGACAGGCTACGAGCAGTACTTC
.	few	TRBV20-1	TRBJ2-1	CSARGGAGSEQFF	TGCAGTGCTAGAGGTGGGGCCGGAAGTGAGCAGTTCTTC
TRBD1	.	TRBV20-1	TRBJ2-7	CSASTATGGRPYEQYF	TGCAGTGCTTCTACCGCGACAGGGGGTCGACCCTACGAGCAGTACTTC
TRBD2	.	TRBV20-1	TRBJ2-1	CSARRLAGVDEQFF	TGCAGTGCTAGAAGGCTAGCGGGAGTGGATGAGCAGTTCTTC
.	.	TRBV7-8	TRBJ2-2	CASSLATGGELFF	TGTGCCAGCAGCTTAGCCACTGGCGGGGAGCTGTTTTTT
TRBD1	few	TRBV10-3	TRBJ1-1	CAIRSTGGNTEAFF	TGTGCCATCAGGTCTACAGGGGGTAACACTGAAGCTTTCTTT
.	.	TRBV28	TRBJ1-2	CASRLGDYGYTF	TGTGCCAGCAGGTTGGGAGACTATGGCTACACCTTC
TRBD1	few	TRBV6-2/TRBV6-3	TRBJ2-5	CASSYPGQGYQETQYF	TGTGCCAGCAGTTACCCGGGACAGGGGTACCAAGAGACCCAGTACTTC
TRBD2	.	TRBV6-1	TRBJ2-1	CASSEPGLADNEQFF	TGTGCCAGCAGTGAACCGGGACTAGCTGACAATGAGCAGTTCTTC
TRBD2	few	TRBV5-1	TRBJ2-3	CASASGGNLNTQYF	TGCGCCAGTGCAAGCGGGGGGAATTTGAATACGCAGTATTTT
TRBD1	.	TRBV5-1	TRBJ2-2	CASSWAQGAKNTGELFF	TGCGCCAGCAGCTGGGCCCAGGGGGCGAAGAACACCGGGGAGCTGTTTTTT
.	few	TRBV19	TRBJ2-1	CASRSGAGEQFF	TGTGCCAGTAGGTCAGGGGCAGGGGAGCAGTTCTTC
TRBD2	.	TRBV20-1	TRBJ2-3	CSVQRGGASTDTQYF	TGCAGTGTTCAGCGGGGGGGAGCTAGCACAGATACGCAGTATTTT
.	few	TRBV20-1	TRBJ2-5	CSAHKDYQETQYF	TGCAGTGCCCATAAGGACTACCAAGAGACCCAGTACTTC
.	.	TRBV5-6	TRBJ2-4	CASSLGSGGAGNIQYF	TGTGCCAGCAGCTTGGGTTCCGGGGGCGCAGGAAACATTCAGTACTTC
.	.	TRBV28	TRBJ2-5	CASSLGDRDSATQYF	TGTGCCAGCAGTTTGGGAGACAGGGACTCGGCGACCCAGTACTTC
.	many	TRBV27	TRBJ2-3	CASSLSAGLLDTQYF	TGTGCCAGCAGTTTATCTGCGGGACTTTTGGATACGCAGTATTTT
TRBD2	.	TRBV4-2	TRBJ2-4	CASSQEGGAKNIQYF	TGTGCCAGCAGCCAAGAGGGGGGGGCCAAAAACATTCAGTACTTC
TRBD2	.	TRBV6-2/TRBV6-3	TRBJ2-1	CASSYSLAGFSYNEQFF	TGTGCCAGCAGTTACTCCCTAGCGGGGTTCTCCTACAATGAGCAGTTCTTC
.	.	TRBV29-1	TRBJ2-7	CSVARDSSYEQYF	TGCAGCGTTGCTCGGGACTCCTCCTACGAGCAGTACTTC
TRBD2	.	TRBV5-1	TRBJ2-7	CASSVGTTGTSGRSYEQYF	TGCGCCAGCAGCGTGGGGACAACCGGGACTAGCGGGAGGTCGTACGAGCAGTACTTC
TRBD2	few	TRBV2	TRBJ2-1	CASRRLAGGRGNEQFF	TGTGCCAGCAGACGACTAGCGGGGGGGCGAGGCAATGAGCAGTTCTTC
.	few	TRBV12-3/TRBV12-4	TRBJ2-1	CASSRNRAHGDNEQFF	TGTGCCAGCAGCCGGAACCGGGCTCATGGGGACAATGAGCAGTTCTTC
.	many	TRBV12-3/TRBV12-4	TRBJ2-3	CASSLRFTDTQYF	TGTGCCAGCAGTTTACGGTTCACAGATACGCAGTATTTT
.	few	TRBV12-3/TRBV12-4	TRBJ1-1	CASSLGGITEAFF	TGTGCCAGCAGTTTAGGGGGGATCACTGAAGCTTTCTTT
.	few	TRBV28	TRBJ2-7	CASSPQIRGYEQYF	TGTGCCAGCAGTCCCCAAATAAGGGGCTACGAGCAGTACTTC
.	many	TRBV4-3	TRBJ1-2	CASSPGGGDVRYGYTF	TGCGCCAGCAGCCCCGGAGGCGGCGATGTAAGATATGGCTACACCTTC
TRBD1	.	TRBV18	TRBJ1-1	CASARQGDTEAFF	TGTGCCAGCGCTCGACAGGGGGACACTGAAGCTTTCTTT
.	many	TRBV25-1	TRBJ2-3	CASSEVGGGRIQYF	TGTGCCAGCAGTGAGGTGGGGGGTGGACGTATTCAGTATTTT
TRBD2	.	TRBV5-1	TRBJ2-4	CASSLSGGTNKNIQYF	TGCGCCAGCAGCTTAAGCGGGGGCACGAACAAAAACATTCAGTACTTC
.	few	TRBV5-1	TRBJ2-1	CASSSGGLSYNEQFF	TGCGCCAGCAGCTCTGGGGGACTCTCCTACAATGAGCAGTTCTTC